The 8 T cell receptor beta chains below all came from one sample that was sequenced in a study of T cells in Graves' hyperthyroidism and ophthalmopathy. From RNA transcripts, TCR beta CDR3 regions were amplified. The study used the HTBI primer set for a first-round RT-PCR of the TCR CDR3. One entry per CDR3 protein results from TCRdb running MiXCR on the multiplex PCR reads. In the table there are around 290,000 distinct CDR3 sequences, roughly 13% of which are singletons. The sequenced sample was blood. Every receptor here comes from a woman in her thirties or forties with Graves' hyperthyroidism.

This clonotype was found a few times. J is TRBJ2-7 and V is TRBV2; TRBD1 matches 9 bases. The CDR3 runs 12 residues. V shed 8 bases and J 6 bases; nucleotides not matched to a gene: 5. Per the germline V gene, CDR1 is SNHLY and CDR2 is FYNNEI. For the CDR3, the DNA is TGTGCCAGCGACACAGGGGGCTTCGAGCAGTACTTC. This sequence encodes CASDTGGFEQYF.

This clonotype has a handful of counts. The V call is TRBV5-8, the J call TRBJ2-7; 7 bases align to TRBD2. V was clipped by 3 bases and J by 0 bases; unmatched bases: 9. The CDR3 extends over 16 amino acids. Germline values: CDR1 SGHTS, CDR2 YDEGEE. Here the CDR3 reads CASSSGRDYLSYEQYF. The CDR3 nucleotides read TGTGCCAGCAGCTCGGGCCGGGACTACCTCTCCTACGAGCAGTACTTC.

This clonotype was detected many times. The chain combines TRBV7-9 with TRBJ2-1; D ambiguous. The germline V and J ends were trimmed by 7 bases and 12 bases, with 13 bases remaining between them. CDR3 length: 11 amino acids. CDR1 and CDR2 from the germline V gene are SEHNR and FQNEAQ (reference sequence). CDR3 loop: CASTPGVGQFF. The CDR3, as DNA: TGTGCCAGCACTCCTGGGGTGGGGCAGTTCTTC.

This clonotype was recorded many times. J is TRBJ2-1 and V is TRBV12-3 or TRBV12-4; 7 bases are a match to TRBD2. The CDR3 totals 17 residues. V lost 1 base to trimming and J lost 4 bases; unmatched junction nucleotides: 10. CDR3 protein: CASSLGPSGHFYNEQFF. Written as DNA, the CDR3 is TGTGCCAGCAGTTTAGGGCCTAGCGGCCATTTTTACAATGAGCAGTTCTTC.

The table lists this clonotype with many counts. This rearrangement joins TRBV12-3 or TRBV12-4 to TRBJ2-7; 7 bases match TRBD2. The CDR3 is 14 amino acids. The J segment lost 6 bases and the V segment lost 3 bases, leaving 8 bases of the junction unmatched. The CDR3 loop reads CASSFGTMELEQYF. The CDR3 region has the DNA TGTGCCAGCAGTTTTGGGACTATGGAGCTCGAGCAGTACTTC.

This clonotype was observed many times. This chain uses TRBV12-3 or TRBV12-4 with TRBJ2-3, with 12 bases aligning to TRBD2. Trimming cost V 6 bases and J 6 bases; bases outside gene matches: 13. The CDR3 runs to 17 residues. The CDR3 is CASSPPLAGGFRDTQYF. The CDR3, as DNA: TGTGCCAGCAGCCCCCCTCTAGCGGGAGGGTTCAGGGATACGCAGTATTTT.

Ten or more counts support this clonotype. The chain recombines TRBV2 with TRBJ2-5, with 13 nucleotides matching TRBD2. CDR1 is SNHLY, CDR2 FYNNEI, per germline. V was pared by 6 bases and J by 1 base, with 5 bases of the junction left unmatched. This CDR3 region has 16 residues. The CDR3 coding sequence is TGTGCCAGCAGAGGGAGACTAGCGGGAGGCCAAGAGACCCAGTACTTC. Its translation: CASRGRLAGGQETQYF. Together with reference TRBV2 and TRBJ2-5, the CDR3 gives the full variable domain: EPEVTQTPSHQVTQMGQEVILRCVPISNHLYFYWYRQILGQKVEFLVSFYNNEISEKSEIFDDQFSVERPDGSNFTLKIRSTKLEDSAMYFCASRGRLAGGQETQYFGPGTRLLVL.

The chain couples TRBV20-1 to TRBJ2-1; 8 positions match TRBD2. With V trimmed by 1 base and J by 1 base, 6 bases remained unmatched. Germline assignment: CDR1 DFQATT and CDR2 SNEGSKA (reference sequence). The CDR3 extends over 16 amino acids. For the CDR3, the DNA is TGCAGTGCTAGAGTAGCGGGGACGAGATCCTACAATGAGCAGTTCTTC. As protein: CSARVAGTRSYNEQFF.